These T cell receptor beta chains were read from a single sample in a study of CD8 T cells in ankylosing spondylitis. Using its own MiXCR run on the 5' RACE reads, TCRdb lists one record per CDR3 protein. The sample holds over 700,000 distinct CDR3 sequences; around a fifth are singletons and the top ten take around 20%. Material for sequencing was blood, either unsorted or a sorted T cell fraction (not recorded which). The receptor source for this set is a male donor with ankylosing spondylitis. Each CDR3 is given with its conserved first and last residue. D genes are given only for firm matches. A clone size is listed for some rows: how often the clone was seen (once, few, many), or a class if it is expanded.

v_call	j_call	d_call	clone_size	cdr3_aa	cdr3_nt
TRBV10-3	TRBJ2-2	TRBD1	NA	CAIREGQGASGELFF	TGTGCCATCAGGGAGGGACAGGGGGCATCCGGGGAGCTGTTTTTT
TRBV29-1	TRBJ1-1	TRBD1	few	CSAGRQGFMDTEAFF	TGCAGCGCGGGACGACAGGGGTTTATGGACACTGAAGCTTTCTTT
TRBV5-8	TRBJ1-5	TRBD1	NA	CASSGDRRKPQHF	TGTGCCAGCAGCGGGGACAGGCGAAAGCCCCAGCATTTT
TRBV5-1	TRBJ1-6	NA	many	CASSLDHQNSPLHF	TGCGCCAGCAGCTTGGATCACCAGAATTCACCCCTCCACTTT
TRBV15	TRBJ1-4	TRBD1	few	CATSEGQATNEKLFF	TGTGCCACCAGCGAGGGACAGGCAACTAATGAAAAACTGTTTTTT
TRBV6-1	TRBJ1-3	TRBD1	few	CASSPGQGATGNTIYF	TGTGCCAGCAGCCCCGGACAGGGGGCGACTGGAAACACCATATATTTT
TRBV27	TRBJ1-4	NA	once	CASSHHTGSLNEKLFF	TGTGCCAGCAGCCATCACACAGGTTCCCTTAATGAAAAACTGTTTTTT
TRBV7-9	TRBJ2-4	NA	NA	CASSQLSRAAGDIQYF	TGTGCCAGCAGCCAACTAAGCAGGGCGGCAGGGGACATTCAGTACTTC
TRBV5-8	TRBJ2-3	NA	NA	CASSRLPEIPTDTQYF	TGTGCCAGCAGCCGCCTACCAGAGATCCCGACAGATACGCAGTATTTT
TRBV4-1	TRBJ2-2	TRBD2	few	CASSQTSGGAYTGELFF	TGCGCCAGCAGCCAGACTAGCGGGGGGGCCTACACCGGGGAGCTGTTTTTT
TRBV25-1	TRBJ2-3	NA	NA	CASSESGRTITDTQYF	TGTGCCAGCAGTGAATCTGGCAGGACCATCACAGATACGCAGTATTTT
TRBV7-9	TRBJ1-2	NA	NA	CASSSIWGNYGYTF	TGTGCCAGCAGCTCGATTTGGGGGAACTATGGCTACACCTTC
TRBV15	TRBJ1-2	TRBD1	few	CATSRASGQGAGYTF	TGTGCCACCAGCAGAGCTTCGGGACAGGGCGCCGGCTACACCTTC
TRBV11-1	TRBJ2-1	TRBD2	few	CASSHMTSGRALGYNEQFF	TGTGCCAGCAGCCATATGACTAGCGGGAGGGCCCTAGGTTACAATGAGCAGTTCTTC
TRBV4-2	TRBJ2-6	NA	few	CASSPHYLGGSRKSSGANVLTF	TGTGCCAGCAGCCCTCATTATCTGGGGGGCAGTCGAAAGAGCTCTGGGGCCAACGTCCTGACTTTC